This paragraph covers one T cell receptor (beta chain) sequence. Its antigen is unknown. It was with 32 V and 13 J primers that multiplex PCR amplified TCR beta CDR3. TCRdb re-called the multiplex PCR reads through MiXCR, storing one row per CDR3 protein. The sample yields 20,000 to 25,000 distinct CDR3 sequences, less than 35% seen once. This record belongs to a study of immune heterogeneity within non-small cell lung tumors. The wider study: In total, the tumors were 4 squamous cell carcinomas, around ten non-squamous carcinomas and 1 not otherwise specified. Study-level findings and limits: Site-unique high-frequency clones occurred alongside identical dominant CDR3 beta clonotypes that recurred across tumor sites within a patient. Local tumor mutational burden and local T-cell repertoire clonality showed a moderate significant correlation, R about 0.3. Most high-frequency T-cell receptor beta clonotypes were specific to a single patient.

The J segment lost 1 base and the V segment lost 1 base, leaving 11 bases of the junction unmatched. This CDR3 comprises 18 residues. Germline CDR1 and CDR2: KGHDR and SFDVKD. Per sample, around 0.55 ug of bulk tumor genomic DNA was the template used. Doctors removed several biopsies from each primary tumor during surgery, keeping them far apart. Curative surgery was performed on patients who had untreated, newly diagnosed non-small cell lung cancer. The TCR originated in a man aged 35 to 55 with non-small cell lung cancer. What was sequenced was lung tumor tissue. The rearrangement uses TRBV24-1 and TRBJ2-5, with TRBD1 matching 7 bases. CDR3 loop: CATSDFGLSDRSQETQYF. As DNA, the CDR3 is TGTGCCACCAGTGATTTCGGGCTGTCGGACAGGAGCCAAGAGACCCAGTACTTC.